The present T cell receptor beta chain was sequenced within a study of blood T cell repertoires in COVID-19. The protocol was immunoSEQ multiplex PCR, while the TCRdb copy is restricted to in-frame clones and leaves out a portion. The sample contains tens of thousands of clones, about 83% of which appear only once. CDR3 length: 15 residues. Germline trimming cut 4 bases from V and 5 bases from J; bases unmatched to any gene: 10. In germline, CDR1 is GTSNPN, CDR2 SVGIG (reference sequence). The TCR originated in a woman older than 75 with active or convalescent COVID-19. The chain has TRBV30 and TRBJ2-5; 10 bases are shared with TRBD2. Sequenced sample: peripheral blood. The CDR3 DNA reads as TGTGCCTGGATACCAAGCGGGAGGGCCTGGGAGACCCAGTACTTC. It codes for CAWIPSGRAWETQYF.